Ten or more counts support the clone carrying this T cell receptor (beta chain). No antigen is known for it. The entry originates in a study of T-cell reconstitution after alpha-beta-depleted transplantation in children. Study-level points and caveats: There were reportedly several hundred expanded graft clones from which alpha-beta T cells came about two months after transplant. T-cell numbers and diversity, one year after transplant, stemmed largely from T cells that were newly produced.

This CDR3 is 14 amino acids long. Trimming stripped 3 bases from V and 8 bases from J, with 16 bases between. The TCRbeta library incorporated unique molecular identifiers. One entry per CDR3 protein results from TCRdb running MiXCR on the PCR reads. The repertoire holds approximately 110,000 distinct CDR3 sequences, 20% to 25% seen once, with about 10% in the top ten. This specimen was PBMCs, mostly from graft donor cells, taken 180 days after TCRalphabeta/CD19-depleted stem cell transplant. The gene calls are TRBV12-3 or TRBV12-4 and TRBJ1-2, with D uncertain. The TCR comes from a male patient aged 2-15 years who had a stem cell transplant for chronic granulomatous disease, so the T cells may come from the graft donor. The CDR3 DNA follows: TGTGCCAGCAGTTTCGAAGCGGCGCCCTTAGGCTACACCTTC. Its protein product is CASSFEAAPLGYTF.